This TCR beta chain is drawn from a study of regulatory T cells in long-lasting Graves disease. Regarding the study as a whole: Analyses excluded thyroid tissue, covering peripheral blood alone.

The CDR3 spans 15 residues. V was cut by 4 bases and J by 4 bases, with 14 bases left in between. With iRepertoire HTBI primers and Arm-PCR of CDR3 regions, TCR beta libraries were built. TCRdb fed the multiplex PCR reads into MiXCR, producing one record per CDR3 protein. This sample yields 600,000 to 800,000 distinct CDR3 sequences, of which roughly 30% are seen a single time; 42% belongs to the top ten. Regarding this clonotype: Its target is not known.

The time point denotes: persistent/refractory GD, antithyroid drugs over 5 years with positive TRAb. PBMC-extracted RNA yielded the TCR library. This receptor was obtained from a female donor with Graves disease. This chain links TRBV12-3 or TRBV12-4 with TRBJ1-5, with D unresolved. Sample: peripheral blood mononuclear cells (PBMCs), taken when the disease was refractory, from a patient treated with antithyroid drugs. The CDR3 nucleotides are TGTGCCAGCAGTTCACCCGGGAGAGGAAATCAGCCCCAGCATTTT. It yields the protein CASSSPGRGNQPQHF.